Reported below is one TCR beta chain. Its cognate antigen is unknown. The sample is drawn from a study of T cell repertoires in cytomegalovirus infection. Study as a whole: CMV epitopes, recently identified HLA-C-restricted and well-studied HLA-B-restricted, were used. Carrying CMV and the relevant HLA type showed in public TCR beta signatures. Study-wide results and limits: The study identified carriers of CMV plus the relevant HLA from cumulative public TCR beta family frequency. Predominance within the ex vivo response was attributable to HLA-C-restricted CMV-specific TCR beta clonotypes.

The germline V gene has CDR1 SGHVS and CDR2 FNYEAQ. Losses at the gene ends were 4 bases for V and 8 bases for J; bases not matched to a gene: 4. The length of the CDR3 is 14 residues. Each CDR3 protein gets one entry after TCRdb re-called the reads with MiXCR. Here the sample spans roughly 800,000 distinct CDR3 sequences, about 29% being singletons. The chain recombines TRBV7-6 with TRBJ1-4, with 10 bases aligning to TRBD1. The sample in question was cultured CD8+ T cells from PBMCs, obtained from culture after CMV antigen stimulation. This clonotype was sampled from a human donor in good health (CMV status not recorded). Some clones in this sample may be carry-over from other donors' samples. CDR3 DNA sequence: TGTGCCAGCAGCTCCGACAGGGGGCCGGAAAAACTGTTTTTT. It is translated as CASSSDRGPEKLFF.